Only a few counts were recorded for the clone carrying this T cell receptor (beta chain). Its antigen remains unknown. These data originate in a study of response to subunit inactivated influenza vaccine. Germline CDR1 reads SGHVS; CDR2 reads FQNEAQ. V lost 5 bases and J 2 bases, leaving 13 bases between the germline ends. The CDR3 extends over 15 amino acids. The study's findings and limits: Authors suggested few new T cells are recruited by each seasonal influenza vaccination.

MiXCR, applied by TCRdb to the RT-PCR reads, yields one record per CDR3 protein. The sample holds over 650,000 distinct CDR3 sequences, around 20% seen once. The input for sequencing was PBMCs from blood, taken 4 to 6 days after vaccination. This rearrangement joins TRBV7-8 to TRBJ2-1; possible D gene TRBD2, 5 bases. This sequence was found in a man in his fifties who received an inactivated influenza vaccine. The chain's CDR3 is CASSPAGVTYNEQFF. Here the CDR3 DNA reads TGTGCCAGCAGCCCGGCCGGGGTCACCTACAATGAGCAGTTCTTC.